Listed here are 23 T cell receptor beta chains from one sample, sequenced in a study of T cells in Graves' hyperthyroidism and ophthalmopathy. Amplification targeted TCR beta CDR3 regions from RNA transcripts. TCR CDR3 regions were first amplified by RT-PCR with HTBI primers. TCRdb passed the multiplex PCR reads through MiXCR, listing each CDR3 protein once. The sample includes about 270,000 distinct CDR3 sequences, 22% of them seen just once. Sequencing used blood. All receptors come from a young man with Graves' ophthalmopathy.

The chain couples TRBV27 to TRBJ1-1, with D hard to call. The CDR3 sequence is 13 residues long. V lost 4 bases to trimming and J lost 5 bases, with 11 bases between them. Germline loops: CDR1 MNHEY, CDR2 SMNVEV (reference sequence). The CDR3 reads CASSSTGWTEAFF. CDR3 DNA: TGTGCCAGCAGTTCTACCGGTTGGACTGAAGCTTTCTTT.

The chain has TRBV5-1 and TRBJ2-2; TRBD2 matches 16 bases. The CDR3 totals 19 residues. From germline, CDR1 is SGHRS and CDR2 YFSETQ. V gave up 4 bases and J gave up 4 bases; unmatched junction bases: 10. The CDR3 region has the DNA TGCGCCAGCAGCCCCCAACCGGGACTAGCGGGAGGGGTCACCGGGGAGCTGTTTTTT. It specifies CASSPQPGLAGGVTGELFF.

This clonotype was recorded at least ten times. The chain carries TRBV5-1 and TRBJ1-1; D is undetermined. The CDR3 runs to 14 residues. Per the germline V gene, CDR1 is SGHRS and CDR2 is YFSETQ. V was clipped by 3 bases and J by 5 bases, with 14 bases between them. The CDR3 DNA follows: TGCGCCAGCAGCTCAGTGGACGGCGGGACTGAAGCTTTCTTT. Translating it yields CASSSVDGGTEAFF.

This clonotype was detected ten times or more. The genes are TRBV7-9 and TRBJ2-1; D ambiguous. CDR1 is SEHNR, CDR2 FQNEAQ, per germline (reference sequence). The CDR3 runs to 12 residues. The V end lost 6 bases, the J end lost 7 bases, and 10 bases lay between the germline ends. CDR3 sequence reads: CASSTPRNEQFF. CDR3 in DNA: TGTGCCAGCAGTACCCCGAGGAATGAGCAGTTCTTC.

The chain couples TRBV7-2 to TRBJ2-2, with D perhaps TRBD2 (5 bases). CDR1 and CDR2 from the germline V gene are SGHTA and FQGNSA. V was shortened by 0 bases and J by 6 bases, with 5 bases between the two germline ends. This CDR3 contains 13 residues. The CDR3 sequence is CASSLAEAGELFF. The CDR3 DNA follows: TGTGCCAGCAGCTTAGCGGAGGCCGGGGAGCTGTTTTTT.

The chain has TRBV5-6 and TRBJ1-1; D is unclear. Trimming cost V 1 base and J 6 bases, with 10 bases left between them. Germline CDR1 reads SGHDT; CDR2 reads YYEEEE. This CDR3 comprises 13 residues. CDR3 region: CASSLRGIPEAFF. CDR3 nucleotide sequence: TGTGCCAGCAGCTTGAGAGGGATCCCTGAAGCTTTCTTT.

This clonotype was counted many times. This chain uses TRBV11-2 with TRBJ2-1; D is uncertain. Germline V gives CDR1 SGHAT, CDR2 FQNNGV. The V end lost 3 bases, the J end lost 7 bases, and 7 bases lay between the germline ends. The CDR3 runs 12 residues. CDR3 in DNA: TGTGCCAGCAGCTTGAATGAGAATGAGCAGTTCTTC. It yields the protein CASSLNENEQFF.

This clonotype has more than one count but fewer than ten. The chain links TRBV29-1 to TRBJ2-7, with 7 bases fitting TRBD1. The CDR3 extends over 13 amino acids. Germline lookup yields CDR1 SQVTM and CDR2 ANQGSEA. J gave up 2 bases and V 6 bases, and 7 bases lay outside the gene matches. CDR3 nucleotide sequence: TGCAGCGTGGGGTCCGGGACAGCCTACGAGCAGTACTTC. This sequence encodes CSVGSGTAYEQYF.

The V and J genes are TRBV7-8 and TRBJ2-5; D is perhaps TRBD1 or TRBD2 (5 bases each). The germline gives CDR1 SGHVS, CDR2 FQNEAQ. The CDR3 is 11 amino acids. V lost 2 bases to trimming and J lost 9 bases, with 7 bases between them. The CDR3, as DNA: TGTGCCAGCAGCTTACTGGGGGCCCAGTACTTC. This sequence encodes CASSLLGAQYF.

This chain joins TRBV7-2 and TRBJ2-7; 8 bases align to TRBD2. The V segment lost 5 bases and the J segment 6 bases; nucleotides outside the gene matches: 9. Germline V lookup: CDR1 SGHTA, CDR2 FQGNSA. This CDR3 contains 14 residues. The CDR3 loop is CASSRGTSKAEQYF. CDR3 bases: TGTGCCAGCAGCCGCGGGACTAGTAAGGCCGAGCAGTACTTC.

This clonotype appeared many times. The chain has TRBV3-1 and TRBJ1-1; 9 bases line up with TRBD1. Germline CDR1 and CDR2: LGHDT and YNNKEL (reference sequence). This CDR3 region has 15 residues. With V trimmed by 2 bases and J by 4 bases, 5 bases remained unmatched. CDR3 in DNA: TGTGCCAGCAGCCAAACGGACAGGGGAGGCACTGAAGCTTTCTTT. Encoded protein: CASSQTDRGGTEAFF. Drawing the rest from reference TRBV3-1 and TRBJ1-1, the complete variable domain is DTAVSQTPKYLVTQMGNDKSIKCEQNLGHDTMYWYKQDSKKFLKIMFSYNNKELIINETVPNRFSPKSPDKAHLNLHINSLELGDSAVYFCASSQTDRGGTEAFFGQGTRLTVV.

This clonotype has ten or more counts. V gene TRBV10-3 combines with J gene TRBJ2-3; 11 bases map to TRBD2. The CDR3 extends over 16 amino acids. Per the germline V gene, CDR1 is ENHRY and CDR2 is SYGVKD. The trim removed 6 bases at V and 3 bases at J, leaving 8 bases unmatched. The CDR3 spells CAIRPGLADLTDTQYF. The CDR3 DNA is TGTGCCATCAGACCGGGACTAGCGGACTTAACAGATACGCAGTATTTT.

This clonotype was seen at least ten times. The genes are TRBV5-1 and TRBJ1-1, with 7 positions matching TRBD1. The V gene end was trimmed by 0 bases and the J gene end by 5 bases; junction bases not matched to a gene: 4. Per germline, CDR1 SGHRS and CDR2 YFSETQ. The CDR3 totals 14 residues. The CDR3 bases are TGCGCCAGCAGCTTGGTAGGGGGCGGAACTGAAGCTTTCTTT. This codes for CASSLVGGGTEAFF.

This clonotype appeared a few times. A read error may account for a junction end that differs from germline. V gene TRBV28 combines with J gene TRBJ1-5, with D unclear. The CDR3 contains 15 residues. The germline gives CDR1 MDHEN, CDR2 SYDVKM. The CDR3 here is CASSPRLFSDQPQHF. In DNA form, the CDR3 reads TGTGCCAGCAGTCCCCGGTTGTTTAGCGATCAGCCCCAGCATTTT. Together with reference TRBV28 and TRBJ1-5, the CDR3 gives the full variable domain: DVKVTQSSRYLVKRTGEKVFLECVQDMDHENMFWYRQDPGLGLRLIYFSYDVKMKEKGDIPEGYSVSREKKERFSLILESASTNQTSMYLCASSPRLFSDQPQHFGDGTRLSIL.

The J gene is TRBJ2-2, the V gene TRBV6-2 or TRBV6-3; D uncertain. The CDR3 runs 12 residues. V shed 8 bases and J shed 5 bases, with 9 bases lying between them. Germline lookup yields CDR1 MNHEY and CDR2 SVGEGT. CDR3 region: CASGSYTGELFF. DNA for the CDR3: TGTGCCAGCGGTAGTTATACCGGGGAGCTGTTTTTT.

A note on this clonotype: A junction boundary mismatches the germline segment, possibly from a read error. This sequence joins TRBV12-3 or TRBV12-4 and TRBJ2-7; D might be TRBD1 (5 bases). CDR3 length: 13 residues. For the CDR3, the DNA is TGCGCCGGCAGTCCTAGGGGTCGGGTGTCGCAGTACTTC. Its translation: CAGSPRGRVSQYF.

This clonotype turned up a few times. The genes are TRBV30 and TRBJ1-3; D uncertain. V shed 2 bases and J shed 0 bases, with 8 bases lying between them. Germline V lookup: CDR1 GTSNPN, CDR2 SVGIG (reference sequence). CDR3 length equals 14 residues. Written as DNA, the CDR3 is TGTGCCTGGAGTCAAGGGAGCTCTGGAAACACCATATATTTT. Protein: CAWSQGSSGNTIYF. Based on the CDR3 plus reference TRBV30 and TRBJ1-3, the full variable domain is SQTIHQWPATLVQPVGSPLSLECTVEGTSNPNLYWYRQAAGRGLQLLFYSVGIGQISSEVPQNLSASRPQDRQFILSSKKLLLSDSGFYLCAWSQGSSGNTIYFGEGSWLTVV.

The rearrangement uses TRBV28 and TRBJ2-5; 15 nucleotides line up with TRBD2. The V and J ends lost 4 bases and 5 bases, in that order; junction bases with no gene match: 2. Germline assignment: CDR1 MDHEN and CDR2 SYDVKM. The CDR3 covers 15 residues. The CDR3 DNA follows: TGTGCCAGCAGTTCCGGGACTAGCGGGAGGGAGACCCAGTACTTC. As protein: CASSSGTSGRETQYF.

This clonotype was found once. The chain combines TRBV6-2 or TRBV6-3 with TRBJ2-7, with TRBD2 as a possible D gene (7 bases). CDR1 and CDR2 (germline): MNHEY, SVGEGT. This CDR3 comprises 14 residues. Trimming took off 4 bases at V and 9 bases at J, with 19 bases between the two ends. CDR3 sequence reads: CASSSGTMGAVQYF. The CDR3, as DNA: TGTGCCAGCAGTTCAGGGACTATGGGGGCTGTGCAGTACTTC.

This clonotype was detected ten times or more. The V and J genes are TRBV10-3 and TRBJ2-7; TRBD1 matches 9 bases. This CDR3 region has 15 residues. The J segment lost 5 bases and the V segment lost 6 bases, leaving 11 bases of the junction unmatched. Germline CDR1 is ENHRY and CDR2 is SYGVKD. Written as DNA, the CDR3 is TGTGCCATCAGAACTGGACAGGGGATGGGCGACGAGCAGTACTTC. Its protein is CAIRTGQGMGDEQYF.

This sequence joins TRBV18 and TRBJ1-1; 8 bases fit TRBD1. This CDR3 has 12 residues. Trimming took 4 bases from V and 8 from J; bases not matched to a gene: 3. Looked up from germline, CDR1 is KGHSH and CDR2 is LQKENI. CDR3 nucleotide sequence: TGTGCCAGCTCACTACAGGGGGAGGAAGCTTTCTTT. Residues: CASSLQGEEAFF.

The V and J genes are TRBV30 and TRBJ2-1; TRBD2 agrees at 13 bases. V shed 8 bases and J 12 bases; nucleotides not matched to a gene: 16. The CDR3 covers 15 residues. Germline CDR1 GTSNPN, CDR2 SVGIG (reference sequence). CDR3 sequence: CALLRGTSGAPGQFF. CDR3 in DNA: TGTGCCCTGCTGCGGGGGACTAGCGGGGCCCCGGGGCAGTTCTTC.

J is TRBJ2-3 and V is TRBV14, with TRBD2 matching 12 bases. V lost 0 bases and J lost 5; bases outside the gene matches: 9. Germline V gene lookup returns CDR1 SGHDN and CDR2 FVKESK. The CDR3 sequence is 18 residues long. For the CDR3, the DNA is TGTGCCAGCAGCCAAGAAGGCCTAGCGGGAGGGAGAGAAGATACGCAGTATTTT. Protein product: CASSQEGLAGGREDTQYF.